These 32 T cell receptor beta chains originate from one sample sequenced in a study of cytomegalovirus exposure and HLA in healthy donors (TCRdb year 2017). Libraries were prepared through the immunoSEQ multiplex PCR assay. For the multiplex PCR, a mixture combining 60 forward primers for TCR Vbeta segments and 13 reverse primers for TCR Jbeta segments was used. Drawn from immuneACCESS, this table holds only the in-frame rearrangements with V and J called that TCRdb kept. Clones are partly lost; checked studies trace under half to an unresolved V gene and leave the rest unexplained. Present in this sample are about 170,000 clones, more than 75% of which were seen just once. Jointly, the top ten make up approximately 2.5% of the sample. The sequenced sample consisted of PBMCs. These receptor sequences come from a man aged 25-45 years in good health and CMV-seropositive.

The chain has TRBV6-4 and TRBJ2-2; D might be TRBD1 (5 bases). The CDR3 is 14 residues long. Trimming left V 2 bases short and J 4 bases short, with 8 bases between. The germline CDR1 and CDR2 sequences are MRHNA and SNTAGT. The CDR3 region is CASSDKGLTGELFF. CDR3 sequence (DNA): TGTGCCAGCAGTGACAAGGGGCTCACCGGGGAGCTGTTTTTT.

The CDR3 reads CASSPEGTGGYTEAFF. CDR3 coding DNA: TGTGCCAGCAGCCCCGAAGGGACAGGGGGGTATACTGAAGCTTTCTTT. This chain uses TRBV9 with TRBJ1-1; 11 bases line up with TRBD1. The V gene's germline CDR1 is SGDLS and CDR2 YYNGEE. The CDR3 spans 16 residues. The ends lost 4 bases at V and 5 bases at J; junction bases unmatched: 10.

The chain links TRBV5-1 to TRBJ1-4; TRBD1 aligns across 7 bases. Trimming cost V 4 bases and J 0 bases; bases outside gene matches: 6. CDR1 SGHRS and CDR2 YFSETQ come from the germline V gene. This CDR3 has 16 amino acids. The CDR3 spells CASSQTGTATNEKLFF. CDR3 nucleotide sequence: TGCGCCAGCAGCCAAACCGGGACAGCAACTAATGAAAAACTGTTTTTT.

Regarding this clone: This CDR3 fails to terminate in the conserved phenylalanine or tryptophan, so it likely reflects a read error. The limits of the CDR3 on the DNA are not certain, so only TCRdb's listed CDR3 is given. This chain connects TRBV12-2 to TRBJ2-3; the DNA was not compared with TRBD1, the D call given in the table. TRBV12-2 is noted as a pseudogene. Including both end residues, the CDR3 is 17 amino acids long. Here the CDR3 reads CASRLERVPGTGGLEVA.

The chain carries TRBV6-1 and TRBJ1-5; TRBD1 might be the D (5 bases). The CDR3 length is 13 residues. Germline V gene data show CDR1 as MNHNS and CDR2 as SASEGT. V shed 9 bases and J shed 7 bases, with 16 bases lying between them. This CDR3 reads CASGRRGDQPQHF. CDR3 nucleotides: TGTGCCAGTGGCAGGAGGGGCGACCAGCCCCAGCATTTT.

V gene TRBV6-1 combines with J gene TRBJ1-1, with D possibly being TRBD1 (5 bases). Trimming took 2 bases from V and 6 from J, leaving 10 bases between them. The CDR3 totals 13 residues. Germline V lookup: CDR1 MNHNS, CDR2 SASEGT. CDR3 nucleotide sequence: TGTGCCAGCAGTGAAATAGGGGCCGCTGAAGCTTTCTTT. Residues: CASSEIGAAEAFF.

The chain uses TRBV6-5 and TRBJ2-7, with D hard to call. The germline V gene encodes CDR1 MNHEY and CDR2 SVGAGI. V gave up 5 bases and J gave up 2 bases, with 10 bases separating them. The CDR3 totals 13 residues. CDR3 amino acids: CASSPLTPYEQYF. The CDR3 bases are TGTGCCAGCAGTCCTCTAACCCCCTACGAGCAGTACTTC.

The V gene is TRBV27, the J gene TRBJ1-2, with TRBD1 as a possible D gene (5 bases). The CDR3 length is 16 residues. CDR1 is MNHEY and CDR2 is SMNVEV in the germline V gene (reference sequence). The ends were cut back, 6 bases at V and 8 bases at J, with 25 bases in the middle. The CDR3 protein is CASSLKRPQEGYGYTF. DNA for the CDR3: TGTGCCAGCAGCCTTAAGAGACCACAGGAAGGGTACGGCTACACCTTC.

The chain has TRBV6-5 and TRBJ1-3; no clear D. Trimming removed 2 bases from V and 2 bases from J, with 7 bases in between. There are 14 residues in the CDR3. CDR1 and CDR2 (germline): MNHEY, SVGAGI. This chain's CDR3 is CASSYDSAGNTIYF. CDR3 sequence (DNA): TGTGCCAGCAGTTACGATTCAGCTGGAAACACCATATATTTT.

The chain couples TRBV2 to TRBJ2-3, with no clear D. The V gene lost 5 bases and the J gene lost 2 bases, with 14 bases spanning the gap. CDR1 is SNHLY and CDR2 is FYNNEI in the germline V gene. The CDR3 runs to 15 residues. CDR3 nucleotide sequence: TGTGCCAGCAGTCGGGTAGCACCTAACACAGATACGCAGTATTTT. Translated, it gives CASSRVAPNTDTQYF.

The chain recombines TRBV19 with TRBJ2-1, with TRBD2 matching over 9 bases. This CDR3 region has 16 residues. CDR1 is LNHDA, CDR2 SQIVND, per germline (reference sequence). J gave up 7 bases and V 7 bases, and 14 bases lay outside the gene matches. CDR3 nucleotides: TGTGCCAGTACGACGATTGCGGGAGGGCCAGGGAATGAGCAGTTCTTC. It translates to CASTTIAGGPGNEQFF.

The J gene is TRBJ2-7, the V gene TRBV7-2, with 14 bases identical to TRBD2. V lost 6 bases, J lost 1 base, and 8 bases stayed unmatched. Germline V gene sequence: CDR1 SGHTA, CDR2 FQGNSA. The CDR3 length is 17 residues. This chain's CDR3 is CASSYRGLAGVSYEQYF. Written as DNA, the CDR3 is TGTGCCAGCAGTTATAGGGGACTAGCGGGAGTATCCTACGAGCAGTACTTC.

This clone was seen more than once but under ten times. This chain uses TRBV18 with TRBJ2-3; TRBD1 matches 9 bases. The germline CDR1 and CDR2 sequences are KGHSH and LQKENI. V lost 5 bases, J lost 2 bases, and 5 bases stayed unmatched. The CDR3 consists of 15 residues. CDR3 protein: CASSTGGFYTDTQYF. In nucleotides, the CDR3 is TGTGCCAGCTCAACAGGGGGCTTCTACACAGATACGCAGTATTTT.

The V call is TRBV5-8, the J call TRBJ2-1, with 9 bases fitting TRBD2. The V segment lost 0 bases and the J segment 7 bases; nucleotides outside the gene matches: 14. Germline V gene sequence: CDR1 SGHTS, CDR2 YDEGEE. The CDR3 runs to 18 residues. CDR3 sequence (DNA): TGTGCCAGCAGCTTGGAATTCGGGGTAGCGGGAGTAGGGAATGAGCAGTTCTTC. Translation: CASSLEFGVAGVGNEQFF.

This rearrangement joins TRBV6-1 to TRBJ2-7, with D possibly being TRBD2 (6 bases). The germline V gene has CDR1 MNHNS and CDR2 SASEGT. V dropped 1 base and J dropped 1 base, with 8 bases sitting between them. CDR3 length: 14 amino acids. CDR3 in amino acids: CASSEVAGSYEQYF. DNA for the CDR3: TGTGCCAGCAGTGAAGTGGCGGGATCCTACGAGCAGTACTTC.

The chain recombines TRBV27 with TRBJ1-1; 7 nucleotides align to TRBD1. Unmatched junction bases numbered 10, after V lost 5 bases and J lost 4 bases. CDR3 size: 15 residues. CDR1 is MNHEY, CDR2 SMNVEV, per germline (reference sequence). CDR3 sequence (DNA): TGTGCCAGCAGTCCTGATTATGGGACAGTCACTGAAGCTTTCTTT. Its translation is CASSPDYGTVTEAFF.

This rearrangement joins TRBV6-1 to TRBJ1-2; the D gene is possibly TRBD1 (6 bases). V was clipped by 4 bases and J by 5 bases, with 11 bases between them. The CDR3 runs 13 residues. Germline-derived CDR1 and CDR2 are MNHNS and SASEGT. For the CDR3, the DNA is TGTGCCAGCAGTGCGGACAGTCCATATGGCTACACCTTC. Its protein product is CASSADSPYGYTF.

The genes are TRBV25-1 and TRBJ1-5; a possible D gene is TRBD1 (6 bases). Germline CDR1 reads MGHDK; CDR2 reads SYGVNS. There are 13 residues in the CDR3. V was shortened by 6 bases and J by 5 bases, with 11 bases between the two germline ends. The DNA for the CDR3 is TGTGCCAGCAGAGGGGGACACGATCAGCCCCAGCATTTT. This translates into CASRGGHDQPQHF.

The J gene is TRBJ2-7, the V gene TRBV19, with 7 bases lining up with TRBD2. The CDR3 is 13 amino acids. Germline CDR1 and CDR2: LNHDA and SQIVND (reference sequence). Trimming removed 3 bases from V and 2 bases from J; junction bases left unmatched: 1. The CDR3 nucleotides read TGTGCCAGTAGTATCGGACTAGCCTACGAGCAGTACGTC. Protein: CASSIGLAYEQYV.

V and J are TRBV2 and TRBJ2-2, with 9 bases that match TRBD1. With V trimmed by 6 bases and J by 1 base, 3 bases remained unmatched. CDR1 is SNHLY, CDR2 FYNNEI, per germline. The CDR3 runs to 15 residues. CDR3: CASRTGGRNTGELFF. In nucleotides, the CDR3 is TGTGCCAGCAGGACAGGGGGACGGAACACCGGGGAGCTGTTTTTT.

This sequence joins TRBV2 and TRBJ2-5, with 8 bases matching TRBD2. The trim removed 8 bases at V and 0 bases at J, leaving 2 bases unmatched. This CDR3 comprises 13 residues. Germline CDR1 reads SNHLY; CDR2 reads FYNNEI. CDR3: CASHSGNQETQYF. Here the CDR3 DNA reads TGTGCCAGCCATAGCGGGAACCAAGAGACCCAGTACTTC.

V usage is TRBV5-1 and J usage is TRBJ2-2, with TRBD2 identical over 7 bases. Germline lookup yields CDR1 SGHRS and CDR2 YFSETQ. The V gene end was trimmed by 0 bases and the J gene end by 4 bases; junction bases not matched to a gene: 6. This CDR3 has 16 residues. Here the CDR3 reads CASSLGAGVGTGELFF. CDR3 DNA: TGCGCCAGCAGCTTGGGTGCGGGAGTTGGCACCGGGGAGCTGTTTTTT. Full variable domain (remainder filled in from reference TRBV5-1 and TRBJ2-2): KAGVTQTPRYLIKTRGQQVTLSCSPISGHRSVSWYQQTPGQGLQFLFEYFSETQRNKGNFPGRFSGRQFSNSRSEMNVSTLELGDSALYLCASSLGAGVGTGELFFGEGSRLTVL.

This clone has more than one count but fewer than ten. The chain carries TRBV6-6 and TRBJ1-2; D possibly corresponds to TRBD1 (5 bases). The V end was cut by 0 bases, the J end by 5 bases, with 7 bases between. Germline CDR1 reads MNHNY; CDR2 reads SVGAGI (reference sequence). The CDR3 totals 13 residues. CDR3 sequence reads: CASSYSGGYGYTF. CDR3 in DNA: TGTGCCAGCAGTTACTCGGGGGGGTATGGCTACACCTTC.

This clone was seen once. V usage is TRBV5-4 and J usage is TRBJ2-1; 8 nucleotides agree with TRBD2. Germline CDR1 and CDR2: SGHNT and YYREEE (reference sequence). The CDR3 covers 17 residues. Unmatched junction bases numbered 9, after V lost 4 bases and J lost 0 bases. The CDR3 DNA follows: TGTGCCAGCAGCCCTATAGCGGGAATCTACTCCTACAATGAGCAGTTCTTC. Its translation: CASSPIAGIYSYNEQFF. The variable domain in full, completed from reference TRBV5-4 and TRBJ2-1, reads ETGVTQSPTHLIKTRGQQVTLRCSSQSGHNTVSWYQQALGQGPQFIFQYYREEENGRGNFPPRFSGLQFPNYSSELNVNALELDDSALYLCASSPIAGIYSYNEQFFGPGTRLTVL.

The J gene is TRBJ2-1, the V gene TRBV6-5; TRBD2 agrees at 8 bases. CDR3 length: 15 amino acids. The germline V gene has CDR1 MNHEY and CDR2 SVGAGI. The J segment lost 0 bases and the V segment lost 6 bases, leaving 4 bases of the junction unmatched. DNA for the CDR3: TGTGCCAGCAGACTCAGCGGGAGCTCCTACAATGAGCAGTTCTTC. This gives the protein CASRLSGSSYNEQFF.

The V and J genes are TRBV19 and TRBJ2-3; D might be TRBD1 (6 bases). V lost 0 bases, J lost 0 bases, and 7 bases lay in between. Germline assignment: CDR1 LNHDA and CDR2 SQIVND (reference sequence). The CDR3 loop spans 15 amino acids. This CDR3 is CASSIEGQSTDTQYF. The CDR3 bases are TGTGCCAGTAGTATAGAGGGACAAAGCACAGATACGCAGTATTTT.

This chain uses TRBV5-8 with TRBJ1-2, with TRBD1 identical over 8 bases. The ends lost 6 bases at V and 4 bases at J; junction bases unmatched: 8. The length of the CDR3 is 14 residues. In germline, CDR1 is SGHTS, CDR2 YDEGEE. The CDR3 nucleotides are TGTGCCAGCACCAAGAGGCAGGGGGCCTATGGCTACACCTTC. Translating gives CASTKRQGAYGYTF.

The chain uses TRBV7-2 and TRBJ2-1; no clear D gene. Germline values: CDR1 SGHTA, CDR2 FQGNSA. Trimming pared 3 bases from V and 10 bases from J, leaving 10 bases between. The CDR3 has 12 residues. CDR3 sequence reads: CASSFLSREQFF. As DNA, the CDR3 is TGTGCCAGCAGCTTCCTTAGCCGCGAGCAGTTCTTC.

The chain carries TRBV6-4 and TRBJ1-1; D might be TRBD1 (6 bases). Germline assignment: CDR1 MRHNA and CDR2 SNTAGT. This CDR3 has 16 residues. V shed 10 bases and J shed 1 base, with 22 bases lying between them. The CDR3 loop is CATPAGGPNSNTEAFF. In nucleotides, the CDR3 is TGTGCCACTCCGGCGGGGGGCCCCAATTCGAACACTGAAGCTTTCTTT.

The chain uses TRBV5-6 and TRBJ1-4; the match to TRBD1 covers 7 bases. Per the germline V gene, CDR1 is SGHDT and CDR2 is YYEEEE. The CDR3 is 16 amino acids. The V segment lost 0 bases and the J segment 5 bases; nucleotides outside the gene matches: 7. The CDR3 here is CASSLDLTGRNEKLFF. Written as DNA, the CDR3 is TGTGCCAGCAGCTTGGACCTGACAGGGAGAAATGAAAAACTGTTTTTT. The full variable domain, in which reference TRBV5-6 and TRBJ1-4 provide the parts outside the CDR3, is DAGVTQSPTHLIKTRGQQVTLRCSPKSGHDTVSWYQQALGQGPQFIFQYYEEEERQRGNFPDRFSGHQFPNYSSELNVNALLLGDSALYLCASSLDLTGRNEKLFFGSGTQLSVL.

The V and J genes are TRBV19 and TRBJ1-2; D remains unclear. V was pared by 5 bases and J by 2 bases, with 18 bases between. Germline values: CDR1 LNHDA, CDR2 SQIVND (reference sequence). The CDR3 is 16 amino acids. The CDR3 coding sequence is TGTGCCAGTAGTCCCCTTGGCCGACGACTGAACTATGGCTACACCTTC. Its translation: CASSPLGRRLNYGYTF.

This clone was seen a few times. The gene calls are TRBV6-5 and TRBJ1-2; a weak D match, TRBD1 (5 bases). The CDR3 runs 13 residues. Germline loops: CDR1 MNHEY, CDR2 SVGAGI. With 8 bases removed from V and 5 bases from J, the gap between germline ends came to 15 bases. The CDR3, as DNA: TGTGCCAGCCGGGAGGGGCTCCTTTATGGCTACACCTTC. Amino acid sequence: CASREGLLYGYTF.